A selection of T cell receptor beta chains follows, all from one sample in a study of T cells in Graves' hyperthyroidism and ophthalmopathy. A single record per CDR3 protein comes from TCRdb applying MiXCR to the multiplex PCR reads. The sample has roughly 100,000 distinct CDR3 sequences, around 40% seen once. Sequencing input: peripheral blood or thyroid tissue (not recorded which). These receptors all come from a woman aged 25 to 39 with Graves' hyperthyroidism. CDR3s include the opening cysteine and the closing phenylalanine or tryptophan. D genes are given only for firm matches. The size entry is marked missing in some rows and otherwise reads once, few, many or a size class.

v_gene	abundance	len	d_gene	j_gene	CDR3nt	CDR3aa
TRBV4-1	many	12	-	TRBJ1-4	TGCGCCAGCAGCCAAGAGGATGAAAAACTGTTTTTT	CASSQEDEKLFF
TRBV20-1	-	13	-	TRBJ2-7	TGCAGTGCTAGGGGTCCGGGGTCCTACGAGCAGTACTTC	CSARGPGSYEQYF
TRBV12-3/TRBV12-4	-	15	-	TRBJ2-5	TGTGCCACCCAGGCAGGGAAAGGGGGGGAACAGCCCCAGTACTTC	CATQAGKGGEQPQYF
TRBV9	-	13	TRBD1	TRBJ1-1	TGTGCCAGCAGCGTAGGACAGGGCACTGAAGCTTTCTTT	CASSVGQGTEAFF
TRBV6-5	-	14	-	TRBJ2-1	TGTGCCAGCAGTTACTCGAGGGGAGGAAATGAGCAGTTCTTC	CASSYSRGGNEQFF
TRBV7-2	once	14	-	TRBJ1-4	TGCGCCAGCAGCCAAGGTTTGGGGGTTGAAAAACTGTTTTTT	CASSQGLGVEKLFF
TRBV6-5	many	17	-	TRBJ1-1	TGTGCCAGCAGTTACTCCTCTTGGGGGCAGCTGAACACTGAAGCTTTCTTT	CASSYSSWGQLNTEAFF
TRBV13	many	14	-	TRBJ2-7	TGTGCCAGCAGCCGAGACAGGGAGGCCTACGAGCAGTACTTC	CASSRDREAYEQYF
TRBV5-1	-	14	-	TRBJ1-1	TGCGCCAGCAGCTTGGGGGGGGCAGGCACTGAAGCTTTCTTT	CASSLGGAGTEAFF
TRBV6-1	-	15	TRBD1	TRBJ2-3	TGTGCCACAAATAGGGACAGGGGCCCAACAGATACGCAGTATTTT	CATNRDRGPTDTQYF
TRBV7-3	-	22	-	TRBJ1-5	-	CDSSFYICSARARSYSNQPQHF
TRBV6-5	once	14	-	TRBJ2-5	TGTGCCAGCAGTTACTCGGGGGCAGGGGAGACCCGGTACTTC	CASSYSGAGETRYF
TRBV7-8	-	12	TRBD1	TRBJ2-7	TGTGCCAGCAGCTCCGATCCGGGACAGGAGTACTTC	CASSSDPGQEYF
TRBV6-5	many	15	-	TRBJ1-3	TGTGCCAGCAGTCCTACGCCGGGACGGCGAAACACCATATATTTT	CASSPTPGRRNTIYF
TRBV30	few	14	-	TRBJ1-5	TGTGCCTGGAGCGACAGACAGACTGATCAGCCCCAGCATTTT	CAWSDRQTDQPQHF
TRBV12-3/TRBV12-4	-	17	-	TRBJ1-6	TGTGCCAGCAGTTTATCAGGAGGGAGCTCCTATAATTCACCCCTCCACTTT	CASSLSGGSSYNSPLHF
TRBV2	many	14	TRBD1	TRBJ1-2	TGTGCCAGCAGCCGGACAGGGGAAGGGTATGGCTACACCTTC	CASSRTGEGYGYTF
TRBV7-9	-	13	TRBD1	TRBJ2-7	TGTGCCAGCAGCCGGACAGGGAACTACGAGCAGTACTTC	CASSRTGNYEQYF
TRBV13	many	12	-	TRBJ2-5	TGTGCCAGCAGCGGTCAGGGGGAGACCCAGTACTTC	CASSGQGETQYF
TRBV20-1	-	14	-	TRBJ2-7	TGCAGTGCTAGGGACGGGACGGCCTACTACGAGCAGTACTTC	CSARDGTAYYEQYF
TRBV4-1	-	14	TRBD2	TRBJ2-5	TGCGCCAGCAGCCGAGCGGGGGGGGGAGAGACCCAGTGCTTC	CASSRAGGGETQCF
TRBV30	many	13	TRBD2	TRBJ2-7	TGTGCCTGGAGTTTAGCGGGAGGCTCCGAGCAGTACTTC	CAWSLAGGSEQYF
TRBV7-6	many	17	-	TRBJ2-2	TGTGCCAGCAGCACCTATGTGGCGGACAGGAGGGGCGGGGAGCTGTTTTTT	CASSTYVADRRGGELFF
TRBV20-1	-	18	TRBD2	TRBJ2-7	TGCAGTGCTAGAGAAGTAGGACTAGCGGTACTAAGCTCCTACGAGCAGTACTTC	CSAREVGLAVLSSYEQYF
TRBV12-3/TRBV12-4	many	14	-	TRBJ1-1	TGTGCCAGCAGTTTCGGGGGAGGGAACACTGAAGCTTTCTTT	CASSFGGGNTEAFF
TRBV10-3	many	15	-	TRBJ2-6	TGTGCCATCAGCGGCACAACCTCTGGGGCCAACGTCCTGACTTTC	CAISGTTSGANVLTF
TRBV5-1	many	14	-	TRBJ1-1	TGCGCCAGCAGCTTGACCGGACAGAACACTGAAGCTTTCTTT	CASSLTGQNTEAFF
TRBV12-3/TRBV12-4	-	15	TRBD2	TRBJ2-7	TGTGCCAGCAGTCCGACTAGCGGGAGACCACACGAGCAGTACTTC	CASSPTSGRPHEQYF
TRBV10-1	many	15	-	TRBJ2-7	TGCGCCAGCGGAACTAGTAAGGGGGGAAACTACGAGCAGTACTTC	CASGTSKGGNYEQYF
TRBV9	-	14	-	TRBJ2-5	TGTGCCAGCAGCCCCGACCCGTACCAAGAGGCCCAGTACTTC	CASSPDPYQEAQYF
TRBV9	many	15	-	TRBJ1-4	TGTGCCAGCAGCCCCTGGGGCCTCAATAATGAAAAACTGTTTTTT	CASSPWGLNNEKLFF